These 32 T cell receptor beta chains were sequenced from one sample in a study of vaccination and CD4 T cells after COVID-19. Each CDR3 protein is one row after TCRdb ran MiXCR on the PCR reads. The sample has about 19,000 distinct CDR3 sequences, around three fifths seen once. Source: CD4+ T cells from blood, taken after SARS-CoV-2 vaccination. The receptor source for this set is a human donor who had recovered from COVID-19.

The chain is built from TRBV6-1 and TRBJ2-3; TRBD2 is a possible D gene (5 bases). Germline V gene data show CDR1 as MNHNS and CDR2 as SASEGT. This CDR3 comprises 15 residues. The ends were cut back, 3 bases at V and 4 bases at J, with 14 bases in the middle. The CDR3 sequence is CASSEGGSAADTQYF. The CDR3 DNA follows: TGTGCCAGCAGTGAGGGTGGGAGCGCGGCAGATACGCAGTATTTT.

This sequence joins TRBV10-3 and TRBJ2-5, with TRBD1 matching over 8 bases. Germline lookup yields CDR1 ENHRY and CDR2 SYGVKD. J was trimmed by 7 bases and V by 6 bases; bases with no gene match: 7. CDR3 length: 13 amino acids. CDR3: CAIRGGQGGTQYF. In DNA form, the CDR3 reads TGTGCCATCAGGGGCGGACAGGGAGGGACCCAGTACTTC.

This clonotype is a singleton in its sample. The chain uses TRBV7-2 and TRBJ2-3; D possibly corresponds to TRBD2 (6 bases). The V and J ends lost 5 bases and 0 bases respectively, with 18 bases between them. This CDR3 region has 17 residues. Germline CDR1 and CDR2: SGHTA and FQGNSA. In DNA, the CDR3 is TGTGCCAGCAGCAAGCCTCTTTCGGGGACTAGCACAGATACGCAGTATTTT. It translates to CASSKPLSGTSTDTQYF.

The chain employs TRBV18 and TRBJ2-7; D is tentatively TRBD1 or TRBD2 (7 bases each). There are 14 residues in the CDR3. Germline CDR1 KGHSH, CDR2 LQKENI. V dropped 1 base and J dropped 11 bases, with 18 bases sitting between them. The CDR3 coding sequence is TGTGCCAGCTCACCACGACAGGGAGGGGAGAGTAAGTACTTC. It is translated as CASSPRQGGESKYF.

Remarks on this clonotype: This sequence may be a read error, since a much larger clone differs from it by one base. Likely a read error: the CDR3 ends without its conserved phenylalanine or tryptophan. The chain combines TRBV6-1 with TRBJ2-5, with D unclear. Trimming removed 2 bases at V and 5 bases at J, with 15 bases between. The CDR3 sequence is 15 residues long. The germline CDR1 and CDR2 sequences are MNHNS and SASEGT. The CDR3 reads CASSERSDGRETQYL. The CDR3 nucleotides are TGTGCCAGCAGTGAACGGAGTGACGGTCGGGAGACCCAGTACCTC.

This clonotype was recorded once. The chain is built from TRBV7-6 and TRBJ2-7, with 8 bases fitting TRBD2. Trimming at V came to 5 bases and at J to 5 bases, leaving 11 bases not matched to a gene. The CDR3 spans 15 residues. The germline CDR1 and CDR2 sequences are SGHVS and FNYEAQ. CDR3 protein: CASSQAGATINEQYF. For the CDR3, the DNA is TGTGCCAGCAGCCAAGCGGGAGCCACAATCAACGAGCAGTACTTC.

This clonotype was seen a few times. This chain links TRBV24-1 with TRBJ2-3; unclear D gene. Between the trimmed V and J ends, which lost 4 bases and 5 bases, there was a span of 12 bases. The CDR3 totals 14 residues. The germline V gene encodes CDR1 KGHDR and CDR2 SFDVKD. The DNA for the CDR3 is TGTGCCACCAGTGACCCGAAGCCGGGAGATACGCAGTATTTT. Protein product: CATSDPKPGDTQYF.

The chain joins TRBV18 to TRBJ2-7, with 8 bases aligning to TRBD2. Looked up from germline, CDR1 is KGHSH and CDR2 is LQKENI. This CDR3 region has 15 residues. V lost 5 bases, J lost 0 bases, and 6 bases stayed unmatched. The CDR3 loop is CASSGGSGSSYEQYF. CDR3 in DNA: TGTGCCAGCTCAGGCGGCAGCGGGAGCTCCTACGAGCAGTACTTC.

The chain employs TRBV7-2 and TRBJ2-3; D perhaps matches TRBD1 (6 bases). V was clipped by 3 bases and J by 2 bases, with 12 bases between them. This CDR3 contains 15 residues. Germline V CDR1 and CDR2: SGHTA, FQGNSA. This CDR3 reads CASSFQQGYTDTQYF. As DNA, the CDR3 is TGTGCCAGCAGCTTTCAACAGGGATACACAGATACGCAGTATTTT.

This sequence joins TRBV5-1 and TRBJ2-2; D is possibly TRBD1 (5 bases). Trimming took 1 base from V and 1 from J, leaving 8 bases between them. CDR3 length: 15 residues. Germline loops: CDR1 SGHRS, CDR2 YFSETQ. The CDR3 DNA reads TGCGCCAGCAGCTTGTTCCAGGGGAACACCGGGGAGCTGTTTTTT. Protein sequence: CASSLFQGNTGELFF.

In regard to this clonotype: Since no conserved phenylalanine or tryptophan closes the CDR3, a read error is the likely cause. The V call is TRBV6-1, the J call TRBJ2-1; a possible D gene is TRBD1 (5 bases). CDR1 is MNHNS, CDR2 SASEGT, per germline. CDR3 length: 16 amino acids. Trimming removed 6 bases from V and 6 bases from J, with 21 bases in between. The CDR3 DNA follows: TGTGCCAGCAGGGCACATCGACAGCCCTCATCCAATGAGCAGTTCTCC. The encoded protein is CASRAHRQPSSNEQFS.

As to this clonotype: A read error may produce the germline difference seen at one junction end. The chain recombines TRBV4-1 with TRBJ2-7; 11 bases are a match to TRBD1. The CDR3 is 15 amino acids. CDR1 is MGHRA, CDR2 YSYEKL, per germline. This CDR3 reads CASSQRTGGSLEQHF. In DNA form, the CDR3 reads TGCGCCAGCAGCCAACGGACAGGGGGCTCTCTCGAGCAGCACTTC.

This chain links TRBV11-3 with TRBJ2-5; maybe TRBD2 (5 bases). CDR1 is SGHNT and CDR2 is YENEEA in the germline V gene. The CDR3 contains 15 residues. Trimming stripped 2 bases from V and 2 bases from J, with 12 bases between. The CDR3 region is CASSLRAGSQETQYF. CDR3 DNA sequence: TGTGCCAGCAGCTTACGTGCGGGCTCGCAAGAGACCCAGTACTTC.

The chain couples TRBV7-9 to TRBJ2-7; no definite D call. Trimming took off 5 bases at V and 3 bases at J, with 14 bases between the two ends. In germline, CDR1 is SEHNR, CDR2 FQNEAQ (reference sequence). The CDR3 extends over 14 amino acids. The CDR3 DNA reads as TGTGCCAGCAGCCCCTCGGTGAGTGTCTACGAGCAGTACTTC. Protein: CASSPSVSVYEQYF.

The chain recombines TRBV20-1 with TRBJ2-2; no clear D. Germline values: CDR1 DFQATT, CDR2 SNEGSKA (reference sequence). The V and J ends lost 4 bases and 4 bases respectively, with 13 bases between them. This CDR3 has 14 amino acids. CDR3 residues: CSATHPSGTGELFF. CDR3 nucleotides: TGCAGTGCTACCCACCCGTCGGGCACCGGGGAGCTGTTTTTT.

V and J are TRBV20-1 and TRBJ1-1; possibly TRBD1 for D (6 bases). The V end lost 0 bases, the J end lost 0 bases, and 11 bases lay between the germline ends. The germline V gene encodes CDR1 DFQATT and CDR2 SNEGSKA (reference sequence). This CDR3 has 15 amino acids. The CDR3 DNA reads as TGCAGTGCTAGAGATCTCGGACAGATGAACACTGAAGCTTTCTTT. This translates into CSARDLGQMNTEAFF.

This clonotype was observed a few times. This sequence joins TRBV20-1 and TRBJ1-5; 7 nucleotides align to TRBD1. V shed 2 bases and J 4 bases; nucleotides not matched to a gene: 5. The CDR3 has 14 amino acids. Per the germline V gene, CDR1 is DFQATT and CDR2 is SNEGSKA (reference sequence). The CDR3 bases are TGCAGTGCTAGAACCGGGACAGAGAATCAGCCCCAGCATTTT. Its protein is CSARTGTENQPQHF.

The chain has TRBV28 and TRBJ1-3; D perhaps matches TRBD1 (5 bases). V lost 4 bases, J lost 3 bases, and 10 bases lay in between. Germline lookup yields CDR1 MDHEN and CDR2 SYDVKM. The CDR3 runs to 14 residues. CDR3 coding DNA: TGTGCCAGCAGTTCCGGGACCTTTGGAAACACCATATATTTT. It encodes CASSSGTFGNTIYF.

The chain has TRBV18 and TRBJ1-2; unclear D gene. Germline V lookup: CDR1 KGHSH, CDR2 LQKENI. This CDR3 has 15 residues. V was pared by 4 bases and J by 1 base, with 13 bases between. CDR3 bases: TGTGCCAGCTCACTAGATTCTGGAATTAACTATGGCTACACCTTC. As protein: CASSLDSGINYGYTF.

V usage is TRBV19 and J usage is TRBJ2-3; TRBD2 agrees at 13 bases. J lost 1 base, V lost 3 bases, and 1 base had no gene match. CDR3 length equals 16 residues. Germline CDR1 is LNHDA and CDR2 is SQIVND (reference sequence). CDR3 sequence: CASSIGLAGGTDTQYF. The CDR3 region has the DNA TGTGCCAGTAGTATTGGACTAGCGGGAGGCACAGATACGCAGTATTTT.

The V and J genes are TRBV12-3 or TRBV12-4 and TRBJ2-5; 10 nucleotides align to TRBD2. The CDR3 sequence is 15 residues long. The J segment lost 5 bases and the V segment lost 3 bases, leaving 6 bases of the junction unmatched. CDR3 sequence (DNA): TGTGCCAGCAGTTTTGGTACTAGCGGGATGGAGACCCAGTACTTC. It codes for CASSFGTSGMETQYF.

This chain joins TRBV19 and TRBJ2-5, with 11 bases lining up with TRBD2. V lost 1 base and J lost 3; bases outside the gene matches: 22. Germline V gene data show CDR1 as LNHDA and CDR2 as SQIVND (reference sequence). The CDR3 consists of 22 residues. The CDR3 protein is CASSIGWMGVALAGVQEETQYF. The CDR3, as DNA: TGTGCCAGTAGTATAGGTTGGATGGGGGTTGCACTAGCGGGAGTTCAGGAAGAGACCCAGTACTTC.

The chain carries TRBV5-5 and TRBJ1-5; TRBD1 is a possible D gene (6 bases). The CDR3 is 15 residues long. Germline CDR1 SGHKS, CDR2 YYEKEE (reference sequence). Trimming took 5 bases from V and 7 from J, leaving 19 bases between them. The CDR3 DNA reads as TGTGCCAGCAGTCCGAACTCGGGGGCTCGACAGCCCCAGCATTTT. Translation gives CASSPNSGARQPQHF.

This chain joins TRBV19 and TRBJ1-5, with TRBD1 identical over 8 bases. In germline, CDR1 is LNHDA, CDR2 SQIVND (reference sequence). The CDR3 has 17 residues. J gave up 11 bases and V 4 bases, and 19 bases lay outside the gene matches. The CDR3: CASSTLRDRLLGGAQHF. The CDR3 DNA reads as TGTGCCAGTAGTACCCTCCGGGACAGGTTATTGGGTGGAGCCCAGCATTTT.

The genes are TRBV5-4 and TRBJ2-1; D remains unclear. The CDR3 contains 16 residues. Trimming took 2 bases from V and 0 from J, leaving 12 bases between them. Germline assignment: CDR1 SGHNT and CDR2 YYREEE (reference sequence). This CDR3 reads CASSFTAQSSYNEQFF. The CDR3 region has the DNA TGTGCCAGCAGCTTTACAGCGCAGAGCTCCTACAATGAGCAGTTCTTC.

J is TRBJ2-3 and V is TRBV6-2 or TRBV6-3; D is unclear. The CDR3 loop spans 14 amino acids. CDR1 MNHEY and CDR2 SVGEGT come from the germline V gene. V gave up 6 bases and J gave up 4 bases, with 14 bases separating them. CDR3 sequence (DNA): TGTGCCAGCAGCCTCTCCACCCAATCAGATACGCAGTATTTT. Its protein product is CASSLSTQSDTQYF.

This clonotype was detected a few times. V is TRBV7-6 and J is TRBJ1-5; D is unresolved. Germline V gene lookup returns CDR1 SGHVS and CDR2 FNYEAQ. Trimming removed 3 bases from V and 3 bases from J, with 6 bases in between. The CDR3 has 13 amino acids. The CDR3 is CASSFSDNQPQHF. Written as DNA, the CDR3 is TGTGCCAGCAGCTTTTCAGACAATCAGCCCCAGCATTTT.

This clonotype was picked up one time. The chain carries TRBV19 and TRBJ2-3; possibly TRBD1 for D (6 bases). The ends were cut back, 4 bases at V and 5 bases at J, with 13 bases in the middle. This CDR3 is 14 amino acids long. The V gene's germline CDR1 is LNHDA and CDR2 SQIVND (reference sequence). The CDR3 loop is CASSTEGQLDTQYF. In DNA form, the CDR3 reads TGTGCCAGTAGTACCGAAGGACAGTTAGATACGCAGTATTTT.

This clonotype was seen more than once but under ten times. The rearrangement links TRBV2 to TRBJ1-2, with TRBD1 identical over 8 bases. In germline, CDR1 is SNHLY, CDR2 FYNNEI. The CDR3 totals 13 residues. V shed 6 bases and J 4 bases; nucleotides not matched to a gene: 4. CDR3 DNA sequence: TGTGCCAGCAGGACAGGGGCTGCCTATGGCTACACCTTC. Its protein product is CASRTGAAYGYTF.

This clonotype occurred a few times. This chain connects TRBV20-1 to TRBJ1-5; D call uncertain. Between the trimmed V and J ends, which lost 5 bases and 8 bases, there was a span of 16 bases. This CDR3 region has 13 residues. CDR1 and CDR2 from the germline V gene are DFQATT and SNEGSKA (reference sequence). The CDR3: CSALKDRLKPQHF. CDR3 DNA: TGCAGTGCTCTGAAAGATAGATTGAAGCCCCAGCATTTT.

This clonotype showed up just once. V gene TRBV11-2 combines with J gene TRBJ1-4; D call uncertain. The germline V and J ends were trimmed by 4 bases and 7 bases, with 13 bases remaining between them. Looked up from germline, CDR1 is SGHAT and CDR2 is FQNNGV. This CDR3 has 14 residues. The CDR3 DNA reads TGTGCCAGCAGCTACGACGGGAGGGTTGAAAAACTGTTTTTT. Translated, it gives CASSYDGRVEKLFF.

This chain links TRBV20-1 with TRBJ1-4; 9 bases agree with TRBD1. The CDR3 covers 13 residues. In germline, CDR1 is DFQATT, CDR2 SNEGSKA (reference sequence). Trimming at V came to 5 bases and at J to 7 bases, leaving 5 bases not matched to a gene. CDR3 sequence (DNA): TGCAGTGCTGGGGACAGGGCGGGTGAAAAACTGTTTTTT. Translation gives CSAGDRAGEKLFF.